This T cell receptor (beta chain) was captured in a study of cytomegalovirus exposure and HLA in healthy donors. V lost 6 bases and J 1 base, leaving 12 bases between the germline ends. The CDR3 contains 15 residues. Germline loops: CDR1 ENHRY, CDR2 SYGVKD. PCR involved 60 Vbeta and 13 Jbeta primers. TCRdb's table, derived via immunoSEQ multiplex PCR, lists solely in-frame clones and lacks some. The table records about 140,000 clones, about three quarters of them present only once. This clone came up once. The sequenced sample consisted of PBMCs. The clonotype originates from a female donor in good health and CMV-seronegative. The chain combines TRBV10-3 with TRBJ2-2; TRBD2 might be the D (6 bases). DNA of the CDR3: TGTGCCATCAGCTCGGGACTTTTGAACACCGGGGAGCTGTTTTTT. This encodes CAISSGLLNTGELFF.